Reported below is one T cell receptor beta chain. This sample stems from a study of blood T cell repertoires in COVID-19. At the level of the study: Specimens from acute and convalescent COVID-19 originated in the United States, Italy and Spain.

CDR1 is SGHTA and CDR2 is FQGTGA in the germline V gene. V trimming: 2 bases; J trimming: 0 bases; junction bases outside the gene matches: 11. This CDR3 comprises 19 residues. Per the authors' pipeline: Reference gene primers were amplified, and this amplification served to estimate nucleated cell counts. The method was immunoSEQ multiplex PCR; TCRdb's version includes in-frame clones alone and lacks a portion of them. V and J calls and clone size are as listed in that table; D and trimming were resolved from the DNA. The sample consists of over 80,000 clones, nearly 90% of them appearing once. Material for sequencing was peripheral blood. The source of this sequence is a woman older than 75 with acute or convalescent COVID-19. V gene TRBV7-3 combines with J gene TRBJ2-3; 10 positions match TRBD2. CDR3 protein: CASSLWASGGPSSTDTQYF. The DNA of the CDR3 is TGTGCCAGCAGCTTATGGGCTAGCGGGGGACCATCTAGCACAGATACGCAGTATTTT.